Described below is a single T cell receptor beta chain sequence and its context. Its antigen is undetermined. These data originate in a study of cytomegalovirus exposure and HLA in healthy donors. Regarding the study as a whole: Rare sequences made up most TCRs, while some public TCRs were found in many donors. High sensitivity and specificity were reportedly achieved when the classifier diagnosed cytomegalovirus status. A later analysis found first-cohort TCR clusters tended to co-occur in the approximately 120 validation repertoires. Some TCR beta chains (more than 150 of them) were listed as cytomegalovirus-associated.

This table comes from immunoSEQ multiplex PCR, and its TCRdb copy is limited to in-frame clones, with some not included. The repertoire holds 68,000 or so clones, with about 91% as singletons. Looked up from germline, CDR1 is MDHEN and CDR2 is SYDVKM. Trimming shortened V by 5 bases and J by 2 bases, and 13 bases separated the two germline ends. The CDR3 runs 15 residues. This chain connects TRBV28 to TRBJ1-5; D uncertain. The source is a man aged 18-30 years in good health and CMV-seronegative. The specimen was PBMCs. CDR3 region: CASSEGRMGNQPQHF. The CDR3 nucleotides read TGTGCCAGCAGTGAGGGCAGGATGGGCAATCAGCCCCAGCATTTT.